The clone carrying this T cell receptor (beta chain) was recorded at least ten times. Amplified TCR beta CDR3 regions derived from RNA transcripts. First-round RT-PCR targeting the TCR CDR3 was performed with the HTBI primer set. Each CDR3 protein is one row after TCRdb ran MiXCR on the multiplex PCR reads. Of about 350,000 distinct CDR3 sequences in the sample, roughly 13% were seen once. This entry belongs to a study of T cells in Graves' hyperthyroidism and ophthalmopathy. Looked up from germline, CDR1 is DFQATT and CDR2 is SNEGSKA (reference sequence). V trimming: 6 bases; J trimming: 3 bases; junction bases outside the gene matches: 6. This CDR3 is built from 13 residues. A roughly 9.3 ml volume of fresh peripheral blood provided the PBMCs.

The sequence came from a young woman with Graves' hyperthyroidism. Sequencing was done on a sample of blood. The chain employs TRBV20-1 and TRBJ2-7; TRBD1 matches 9 bases. For the CDR3, the DNA is TGCAGTGCCAGGGGACAGGGAGGCTACGAGCAGTACTTC. The encoded protein is CSARGQGGYEQYF.